This T cell receptor (beta chain) was captured in a study of regulatory T cells in long-lasting Graves disease (dated by TCRdb to about 2021). Background on the whole study: Persistent Graves' disease was defined as persistently positive TSH receptor autoantibodies together with antithyroid drug treatment for over 5 years. On average, persistent Graves' disease patients in the clinical cohort had been on antithyroid drugs for about 10.3 years. Peripheral blood TCR sequencing and RNA sequencing compared persistent Graves' disease patients with newly diagnosed Graves' disease patients. The study took place in China and was registered as a clinical trial. A total of about 33 samples underwent TCR sequencing, from about 13 patients with persistent Graves' disease and approximately 20 patients with newly diagnosed Graves' disease.

Preparation of the library involved multiplex PCR. Sequencing relied on an Illumina HiSeq 4000. To build TCR beta libraries, CDR3 regions were amplified by Arm-PCR using iRepertoire HTBI primers. Before sequencing, the PCR products went through gel purification. Under the source paper's analysis protocol: Gene usage analysis of CDR3 amino acid clonotypes relied on the roughly 60 TRBV and 15 or so TRBJ segments identified across samples. COPE and FqMerger were used to merge the filtered high-quality paired reads into contigs. Contigs were aligned with BLAST to IMGT TRBV, TRBD and TRBJ reference genes, and CDR3 was defined per IMGT. Clonotypes above 0.1% frequency were classified as highly expanded clones. Shannon entropy served as the measure of repertoire diversity, while the Gini coefficient captured V-J evenness. Clonotypes shared by more than one individual were considered public. Starting from the raw public reads, TCRdb applied fastp trimming at Q25, assembled clones with MiXCR and retained in-frame beta chains. CDR3 protein duplicates are merged, each entry listing the most common genes and DNA. In this record, the V and J calls reflect TCRdb's handling and not the investigators' own analysis. The sample contains 400,000 to 500,000 distinct CDR3 sequences, roughly 21% of them found a single time. The top ten hold over 6% of the sample.

The time point label for this specimen denotes: persistent/refractory GD, antithyroid drugs over 5 years with positive TRAb. RNA was extracted from PBMCs in TRIzol for both TCR sequencing and RNA sequencing. Graves' disease was diagnosed according to American Thyroid Association guidelines. The patients came from an endocrinology department in Xi'an, China. Each patient gave 7.5 to 10 milliliters of peripheral blood, collected in an EDTA anticoagulant tube. PBMCs were isolated by Ficoll Paque Plus density gradient separation without further T cell sorting. RNA quality was checked with an Agilent 2100 Bioanalyzer and agarose gel, and concentration with a NanoDrop 2000. Note on this clonotype: The target of this receptor is not known. No base quality values were provided; no much bigger clone lies one nucleotide off.

Taken from cysteine to phenylalanine, the CDR3 has 14 residues. Only the CDR3 DNA stays, 42 bases, in frame from base 1. CDR1 and CDR2, per the germline V gene (reference sequence), are LGHDT and YNNKEL. V loses 6 bases, J loses 7 bases, and the germline ends lie 13 bases apart. Paper-wide results and their limitations: Because the primary lesion, thyroid tissue, could not be accessed, the study looked at peripheral blood alone. The authors noted that the small sample size was a limitation that may lower accuracy. Persistent Graves' disease patients showed lower TCR Shannon entropy and fewer highly expanded clones than newly diagnosed patients, suggesting clonal expansion. A larger number of public clonotypes was shared among persistent patients (around 2,500) than among newly diagnosed patients (around 880). Sequencing and analysis were limited to the TCR beta chain. TRBV28, TRBJ1-2 and TRBJ2-5 were preferentially used in persistent disease, while TRBV20-1 and TRBJ2-1 were favored in newly diagnosed disease.

The rearranged segments are TRBV3-1 and TRBJ1-6; the D gene is perhaps TRBD1, on 5 matching bases. The TCR was taken from a female donor with Graves disease. Specimen: peripheral blood mononuclear cells (PBMCs), collected when the disease was refractory, from a patient treated with antithyroid drugs. The CDR3 here reads CASSPRGINSPLHF. At the DNA level, the sequence is TGTGCCAGCAGTCCCCGGGGGATCAATTCACCCCTCCACTTT.